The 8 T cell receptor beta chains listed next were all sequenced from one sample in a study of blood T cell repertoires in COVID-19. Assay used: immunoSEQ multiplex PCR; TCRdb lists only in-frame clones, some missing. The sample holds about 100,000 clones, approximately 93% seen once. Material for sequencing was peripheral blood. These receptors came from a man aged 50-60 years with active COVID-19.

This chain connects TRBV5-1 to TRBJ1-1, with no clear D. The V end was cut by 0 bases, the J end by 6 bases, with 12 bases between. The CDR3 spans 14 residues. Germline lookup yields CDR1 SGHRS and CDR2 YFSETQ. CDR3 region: CASSLVAGMAEAFF. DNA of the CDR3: TGCGCCAGCAGCTTGGTGGCGGGCATGGCTGAAGCTTTCTTT.

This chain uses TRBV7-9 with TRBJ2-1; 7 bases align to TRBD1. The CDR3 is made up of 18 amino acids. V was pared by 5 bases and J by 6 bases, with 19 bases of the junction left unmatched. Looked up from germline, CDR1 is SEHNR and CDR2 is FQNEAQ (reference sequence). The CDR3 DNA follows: TGTGCCAGCAGCCTTTACAAAATACCGGGCTCAGGGGGCAATGAGCAGTTCTTC. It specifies CASSLYKIPGSGGNEQFF.

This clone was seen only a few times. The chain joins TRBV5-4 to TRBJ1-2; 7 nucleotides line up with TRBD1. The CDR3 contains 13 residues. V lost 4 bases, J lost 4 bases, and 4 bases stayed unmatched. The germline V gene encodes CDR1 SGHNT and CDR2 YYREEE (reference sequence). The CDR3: CASSAGTAYGYTF. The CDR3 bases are TGTGCCAGCAGCGCCGGGACAGCCTATGGCTACACCTTC.

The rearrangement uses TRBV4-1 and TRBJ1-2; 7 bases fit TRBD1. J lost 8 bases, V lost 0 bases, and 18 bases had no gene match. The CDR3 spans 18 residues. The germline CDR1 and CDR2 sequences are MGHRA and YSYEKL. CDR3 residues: CASSQDRNAGGMVYGYTF. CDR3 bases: TGCGCCAGCAGCCAAGATAGGAACGCAGGGGGTATGGTCTACGGCTACACCTTC.

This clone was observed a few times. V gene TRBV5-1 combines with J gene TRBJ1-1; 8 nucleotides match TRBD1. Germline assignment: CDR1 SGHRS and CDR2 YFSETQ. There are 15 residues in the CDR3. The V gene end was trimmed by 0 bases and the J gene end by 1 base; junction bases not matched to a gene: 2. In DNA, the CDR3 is TGCGCCAGCAGCTTGGTGGGGACAGGGAACACTGAAGCTTTCTTT. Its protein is CASSLVGTGNTEAFF.

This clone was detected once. The CDR3 DNA reads as TGTGCCAGCAGTATCCGGGACAGGGGTTACGAGCAGTACTTC. It specifies CASSIRDRGYEQYF. The chain has TRBV6-6 and TRBJ2-7; 10 nucleotides agree with TRBD1. Germline V CDR1 and CDR2: MNHNY, SVGAGI (reference sequence). The ends lost 5 bases at V and 4 bases at J; junction bases unmatched: 5. There are 14 residues in the CDR3.

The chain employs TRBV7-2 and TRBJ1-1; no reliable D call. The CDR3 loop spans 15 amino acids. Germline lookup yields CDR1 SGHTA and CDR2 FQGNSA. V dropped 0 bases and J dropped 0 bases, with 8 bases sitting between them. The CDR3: CASSLAAGLNTEAFF. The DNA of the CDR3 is TGTGCCAGCAGCTTAGCGGCGGGTTTGAACACTGAAGCTTTCTTT.

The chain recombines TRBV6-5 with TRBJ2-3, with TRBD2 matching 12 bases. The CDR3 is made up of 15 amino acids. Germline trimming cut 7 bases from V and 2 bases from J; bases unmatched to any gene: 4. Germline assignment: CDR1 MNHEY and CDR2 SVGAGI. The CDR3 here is CASKRTSGTTDTQYF. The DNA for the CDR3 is TGTGCCAGCAAGCGGACTAGCGGGACCACAGATACGCAGTATTTT.